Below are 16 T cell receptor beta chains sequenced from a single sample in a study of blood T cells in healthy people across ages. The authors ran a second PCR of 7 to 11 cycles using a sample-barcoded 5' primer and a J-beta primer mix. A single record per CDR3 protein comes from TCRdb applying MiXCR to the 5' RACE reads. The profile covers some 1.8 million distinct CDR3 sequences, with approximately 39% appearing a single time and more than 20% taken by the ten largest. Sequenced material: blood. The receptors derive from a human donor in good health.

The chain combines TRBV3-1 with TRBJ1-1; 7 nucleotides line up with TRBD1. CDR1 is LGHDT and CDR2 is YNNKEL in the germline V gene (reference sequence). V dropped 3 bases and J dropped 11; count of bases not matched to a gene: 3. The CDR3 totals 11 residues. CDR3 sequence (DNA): TGTGCCAGCAGCCACAGGGGGAACGCTTTCTTT. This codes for CASSHRGNAFF.

The CDR3 protein is CASSVQQGSNQPQHF. The CDR3 coding sequence is TGTGCCAGTTCAGTTCAACAGGGAAGCAATCAGCCCCAGCATTTT. The V gene is TRBV28, the J gene TRBJ1-5, with D possibly TRBD1 on 6 matching bases. The germline V gene encodes CDR1 MDHEN and CDR2 SYDVKM. The germline V and J ends were trimmed by 9 bases and 1 base, with 16 bases remaining between them. This CDR3 spans 15 amino acids.

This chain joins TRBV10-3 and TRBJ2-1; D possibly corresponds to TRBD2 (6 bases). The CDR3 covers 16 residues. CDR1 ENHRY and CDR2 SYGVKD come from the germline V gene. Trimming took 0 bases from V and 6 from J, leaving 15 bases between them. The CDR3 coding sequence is TGTGCCATCAGTGAGTCGACCGGGACTTGGAGCAATGAGCAGTTCTTC. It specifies CAISESTGTWSNEQFF.

The CDR3 coding sequence is TGTGCCAGCAGCCTCTCCGGGACAGGTCAGAGCGAGCAGTTCTTC. Residues: CASSLSGTGQSEQFF. V and J are TRBV7-6 and TRBJ2-1, with TRBD1 identical over 8 bases. This CDR3 has 15 residues. V lost 5 bases and J lost 10; bases outside the gene matches: 13. In germline, CDR1 is SGHVS, CDR2 FNYEAQ.

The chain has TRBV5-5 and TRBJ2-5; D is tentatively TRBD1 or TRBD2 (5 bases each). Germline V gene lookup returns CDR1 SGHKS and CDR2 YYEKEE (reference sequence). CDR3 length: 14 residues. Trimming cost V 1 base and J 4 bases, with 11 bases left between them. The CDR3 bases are TGTGCCAGCAGCTTGTACGGGGCTCTAGAGACCCAGTACTTC. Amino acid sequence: CASSLYGALETQYF.

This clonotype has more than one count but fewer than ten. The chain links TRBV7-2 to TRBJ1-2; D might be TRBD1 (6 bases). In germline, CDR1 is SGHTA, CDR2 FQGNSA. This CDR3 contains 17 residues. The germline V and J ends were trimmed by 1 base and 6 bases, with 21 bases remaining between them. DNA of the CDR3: TGTGCCAGCAGCTTAGTCGGGACAACCTTAGCGGGGAATGGCTACACCTTC. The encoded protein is CASSLVGTTLAGNGYTF. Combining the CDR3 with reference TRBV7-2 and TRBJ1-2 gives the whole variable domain GAGVSQSPSNKVTEKGKDVELRCDPISGHTALYWYRQSLGQGLEFLIYFQGNSAPDKSGLPSDRFSAERTGGSVSTLTIQRTQQEDSAVYLCASSLVGTTLAGNGYTFGSGTRLTVV.

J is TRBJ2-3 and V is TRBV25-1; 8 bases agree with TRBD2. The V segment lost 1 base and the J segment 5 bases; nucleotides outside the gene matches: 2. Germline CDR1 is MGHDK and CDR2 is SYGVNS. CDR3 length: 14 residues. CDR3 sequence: CASSEWGTRDTQYF. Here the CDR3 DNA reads TGTGCCAGCAGTGAATGGGGGACTAGAGATACGCAGTATTTT.

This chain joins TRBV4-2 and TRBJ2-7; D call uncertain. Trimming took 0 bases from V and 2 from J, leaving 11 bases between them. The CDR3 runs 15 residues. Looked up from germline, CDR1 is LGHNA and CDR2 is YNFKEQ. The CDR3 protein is CASSQESATPYEQYF. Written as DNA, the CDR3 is TGTGCCAGCAGCCAAGAATCTGCGACACCCTACGAGCAGTACTTC.

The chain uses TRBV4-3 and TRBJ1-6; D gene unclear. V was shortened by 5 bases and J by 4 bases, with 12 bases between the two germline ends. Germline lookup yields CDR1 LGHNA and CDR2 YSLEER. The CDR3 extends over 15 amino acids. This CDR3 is CASSSRLGYNSPLHF. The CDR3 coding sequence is TGCGCCAGCAGCTCTCGACTGGGGTATAATTCACCCCTCCACTTT.

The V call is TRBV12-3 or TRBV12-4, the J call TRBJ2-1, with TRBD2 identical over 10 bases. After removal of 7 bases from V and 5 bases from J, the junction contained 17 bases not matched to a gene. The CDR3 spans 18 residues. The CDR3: CASTHISLLAGTHNEQFF. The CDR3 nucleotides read TGTGCCAGCACTCACATTAGCCTACTAGCGGGGACCCACAATGAGCAGTTCTTC.

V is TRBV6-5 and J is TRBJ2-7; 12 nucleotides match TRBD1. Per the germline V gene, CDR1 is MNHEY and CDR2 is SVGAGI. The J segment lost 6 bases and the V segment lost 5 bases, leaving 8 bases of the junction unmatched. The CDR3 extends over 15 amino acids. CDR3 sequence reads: CASSRDRGHWSEQYF. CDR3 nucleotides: TGTGCCAGCAGTCGGGACAGGGGGCATTGGTCCGAGCAGTACTTC.

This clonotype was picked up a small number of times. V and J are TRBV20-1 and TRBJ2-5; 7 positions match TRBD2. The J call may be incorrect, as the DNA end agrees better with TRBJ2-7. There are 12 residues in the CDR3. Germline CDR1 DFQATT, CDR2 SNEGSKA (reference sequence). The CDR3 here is CSGGGGVDEQYF. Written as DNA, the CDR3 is TGCAGTGGGGGCGGGGGAGTCGACGAGCAGTACTTC.

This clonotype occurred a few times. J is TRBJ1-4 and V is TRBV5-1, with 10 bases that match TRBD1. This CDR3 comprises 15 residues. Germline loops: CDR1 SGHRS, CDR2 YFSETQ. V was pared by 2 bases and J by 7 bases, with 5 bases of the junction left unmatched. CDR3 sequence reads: CASSFGTGDGEKLFF. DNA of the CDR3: TGCGCCAGCAGCTTTGGGACAGGGGATGGTGAAAAACTGTTTTTT. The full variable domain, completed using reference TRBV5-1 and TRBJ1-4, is KAGVTQTPRYLIKTRGQQVTLSCSPISGHRSVSWYQQTPGQGLQFLFEYFSETQRNKGNFPGRFSGRQFSNSRSEMNVSTLELGDSALYLCASSFGTGDGEKLFFGSGTQLSVL.

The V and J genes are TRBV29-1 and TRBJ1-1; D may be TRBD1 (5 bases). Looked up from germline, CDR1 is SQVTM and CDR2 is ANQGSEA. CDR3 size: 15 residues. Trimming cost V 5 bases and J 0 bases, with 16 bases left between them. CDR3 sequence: CSVLFLGRVNTEAFF. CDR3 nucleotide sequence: TGCAGCGTTCTTTTTTTGGGGCGGGTGAACACTGAAGCTTTCTTT.

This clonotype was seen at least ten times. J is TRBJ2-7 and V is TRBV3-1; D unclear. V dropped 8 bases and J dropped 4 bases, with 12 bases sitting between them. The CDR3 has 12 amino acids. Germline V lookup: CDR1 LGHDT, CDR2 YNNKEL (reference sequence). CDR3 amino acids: CASSPRLYEQYF. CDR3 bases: TGTGCCAGCTCACCACGATTATACGAGCAGTACTTC.

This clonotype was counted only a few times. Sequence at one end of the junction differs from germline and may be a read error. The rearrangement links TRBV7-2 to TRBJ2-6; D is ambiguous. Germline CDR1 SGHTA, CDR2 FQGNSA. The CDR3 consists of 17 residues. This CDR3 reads CASSLAPGASGANVLTF. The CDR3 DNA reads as TGCGCCAGCAGCTTAGCCCCCGGAGCGTCTGGGGCCAACGTCCTGACTTTC.